What follows is one TCR beta chain and its context. No cognate antigen has been identified for it. No much larger clonotype is one base removed from it; base qualities were not supplied. This sample was included in a study of T cell responses to AZD1222 COVID-19 vaccine (dated by TCRdb to about 2021). For context, the study as a whole: A total of about 230 trial participants underwent TCR sequencing, of whom 200 to 220 received two doses of AZD1222 and around 26 received two doses of the MenACWY control vaccine. Enrollment into the trials was organized by age into subgroups of 18-55, 56-69 and 70-plus years, and those subgroups contained about 150, 27 and 61 TCR-sequenced participants, respectively.

The CDR3 regions of human TCRbeta chains were analyzed by immunosequencing. Per the original workflow: Repertoire TCRs were matched against a reference library of SARS-CoV-2-specific TCRs generated with the MIRA antigen-specificity platform. Breadth meant the fraction of unique TCRs that were SARS-CoV-2-associated, whereas depth meant the fraction of total T cells that were SARS-CoV-2-associated. Using the MIRA data, each spike-specific TCR was mapped to the spike region that the TCR reacts to and placed in a CD4 or CD8 class. Log10-transformed breadth and depth values were compared by one-way ANOVA with Sidak's multiple comparisons tests. TCRdb mirrors the immuneACCESS table, restricted to in-frame sequences. Some clones are absent from its copies; in checked studies, under half trace to an unresolved V gene, and the reason for the others is unknown. V and J calls and clone size are those listed in that table; D and trimming were worked out from the DNA. Across this sample there are nearly 90,000 clones, with about nine tenths seen only once. Together, the top ten hold roughly 5% of the sample.

Overall study outcomes, separate from this receptor: After two AZD1222 doses, both the breadth and the depth of spike-specific TCRs were significantly higher than at day 0 and than in MenACWY recipients. Only 5 to 7 AZD1222 recipients were SARS-CoV-2 seropositive at baseline, limiting conclusions about previously exposed vaccinees. Most participants were white British and females outnumbered males, and the authors suggested that clonal diversity may have been underestimated. The 56-69-year group was small, and its depth increase did not reach significance, likely because of low power. Vaccine-associated CD4 TCRs spanned the whole spike protein, with dominant responses in regions 160-218 and 743-854. Epitopes outside the regions mutated in the B.1.351 and B.1.1.7 variants were reportedly recognized by nearly half of the unique spike-specific TCRs. No day 14 peak-response samples were available, so repertoires were characterized only after the peak T cell response.

Taken with the paper, the label for time point translates to: about 28 days (+/-7) after the second vaccine dose. AZD1222 recipients with second doses at about 4 weeks or about 12 weeks were pooled, because spike-specific TCR depth and breadth did not differ between schedules. Vaccinee samples were obtained from the UK trials COV001 and COV002, which included a single-blind randomized controlled phase 2/3 trial of AZD1222 (ChAdOx1 nCoV-19) in healthy adults. For TCRbeta chain sequencing, PBMC samples were collected from trial participants at day 0 and at day 28 after the second dose. Here V drops 3 bases and J drops 4 bases, and the junction holds 2 bases not matched to any gene. CDR1 KGHSH and CDR2 LQKENI were looked up in the germline V gene. From the cysteine through the phenylalanine, the CDR3 covers 13 amino acids. Of all the DNA, just the CDR3 is kept, 39 bases in frame from base 1.

The specimen comprised peripheral blood, sampled 28 days after the second AZD1222 dose. The receptor was derived from an adult who received the AZD1222 COVID-19 vaccine. Rearrangement joined TRBV18 to TRBJ2-5, with 7 central nucleotides matching TRBD2. The sequenced DNA is TGTGCCAGCTCACCGGGACTAAGAGAGACCCAGTACTTC. This gives the protein CASSPGLRETQYF.